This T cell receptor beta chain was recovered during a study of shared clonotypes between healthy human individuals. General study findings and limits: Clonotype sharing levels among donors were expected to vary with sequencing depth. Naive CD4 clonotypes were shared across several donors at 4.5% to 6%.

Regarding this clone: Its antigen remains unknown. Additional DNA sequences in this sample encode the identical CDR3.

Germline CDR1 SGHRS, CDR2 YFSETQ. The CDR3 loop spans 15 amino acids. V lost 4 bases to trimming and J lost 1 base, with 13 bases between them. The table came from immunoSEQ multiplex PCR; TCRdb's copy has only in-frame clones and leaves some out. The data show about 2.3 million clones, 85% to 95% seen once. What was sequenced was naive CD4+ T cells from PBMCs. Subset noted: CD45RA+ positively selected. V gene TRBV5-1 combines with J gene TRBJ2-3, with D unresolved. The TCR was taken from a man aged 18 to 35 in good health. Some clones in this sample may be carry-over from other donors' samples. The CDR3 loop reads CASSPGTIRTDTQYF. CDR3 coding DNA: TGCGCCAGCAGCCCCGGAACTATTCGCACAGATACGCAGTATTTT.